This entry features one TCR beta chain sequence. What it binds is unknown. TCRdb re-analysed the 5' RACE reads in MiXCR, keeping a single row per CDR3 protein. This table holds roughly 180,000 distinct CDR3 sequences, 13% found once. V lost 5 bases, J lost 6 bases, and 15 bases lay in between. The length of the CDR3 is 14 residues. Germline lookup yields CDR1 SGHTA and CDR2 FQGNSA. This record belongs to a study of CD8 T cells in ankylosing spondylitis. Study outcomes and limitations: A motif of several highly homologous TCR beta variants was seen as apparently characteristic of ankylosing spondylitis blood. Some of the motif variants had earlier been found in reactive arthritis patients' fluid and blood.

What was sequenced was blood, either unsorted or a sorted T cell fraction (not recorded which). The rearrangement joins TRBV7-2 to TRBJ2-3, with D maybe TRBD2 (6 bases). The TCR comes from a female donor with ankylosing spondylitis or in good health (not recorded which). This CDR3 reads CASSIRGLADTQYF. Here the CDR3 DNA reads TGTGCCAGCAGCATCCGGGGCCTAGCGGATACGCAGTATTTT.